The clone carrying this T cell receptor (beta chain) has more than one count but fewer than ten. Original analysis: Scientists estimated how many nucleated cells there were by amplifying reference gene primers. Profiling relied on immunoSEQ multiplex PCR, and the TCRdb table lists in-frame clones only, not all of them. V, J and clone size were drawn from that table, and D and trimming were deduced from the DNA. The sample includes roughly 230,000 clones, about 85% seen only once; the top ten take 6.6%. This record belongs to a study of blood T cell repertoires in COVID-19. At the level of the study: COVID-19 samples from acute and convalescent phases originated in the United States, Italy and Spain. The analysed material was cDNA or gDNA that came from T cells, B-cell-depleted T cells, or PBMCs.

The J segment lost 6 bases and the V segment lost 6 bases, leaving 9 bases of the junction unmatched. CDR1 is LNHDA and CDR2 is SQIVND in the germline V gene (reference sequence). CDR3 length: 15 residues. The study recruited exposed participants who had met a COVID-19 case within 2 weeks before entry. This TCR came from a woman aged 50 to 60 who had been exposed to COVID-19. Sequencing input: PBMCs or T cells enriched from blood (not recorded which). This chain joins TRBV19 and TRBJ1-5; 9 bases are shared with TRBD1. CDR3 in amino acids: CASSIDVGQGQPQHF. CDR3 DNA: TGTGCCAGTAGCATTGATGTGGGACAGGGTCAGCCCCAGCATTTT.